One sample yielded the 10 T cell receptor beta chains listed below, sequenced in a study of cytomegalovirus exposure and HLA in healthy donors (dated by TCRdb to 2015 to 2018). Libraries were constructed by the immunoSEQ multiplex PCR assay. For the multiplex PCR, a mixture combining 60 forward primers for TCR Vbeta segments and 13 reverse primers for TCR Jbeta segments was used. TCRdb stores this immuneACCESS table with in-frame sequences only. Part of the clones is absent; in the studies checked, under half of the shortfall reflects unresolved V genes, and no reason is known for the rest. The sample table records some 30,000 clones. The ten largest clones add up to approximately 4.8% of the sample. The sample was PBMCs. These receptors were taken from a female donor in good health and CMV-seronegative.

This chain joins TRBV5-1 and TRBJ1-1; D not resolved. The germline gives CDR1 SGHRS, CDR2 YFSETQ. Trimming left V 2 bases short and J 0 bases short, with 5 bases between. The CDR3 is 13 amino acids. CDR3 coding DNA: TGCGCCAGCAGCTTTACTATGAACACTGAAGCTTTCTTT. This codes for CASSFTMNTEAFF.

The V call is TRBV9, the J call TRBJ2-1; D may be TRBD2 (5 bases). The V gene's germline CDR1 is SGDLS and CDR2 YYNGEE. This CDR3 has 13 amino acids. The V end lost 6 bases, the J end lost 0 bases, and 7 bases lay between the germline ends. CDR3 residues: CASNRGSYNEQFF. DNA of the CDR3: TGTGCCAGCAATCGGGGCTCCTACAATGAGCAGTTCTTC.

V and J are TRBV5-1 and TRBJ2-1, with TRBD1 matching 7 bases. Looked up from germline, CDR1 is SGHRS and CDR2 is YFSETQ. V shed 0 bases, J shed 7 bases, and the junction held 7 bases outside the gene matches. This CDR3 region has 15 residues. CDR3 protein: CASSLDVGGWNEQFF. The CDR3, as DNA: TGCGCCAGCAGCTTGGATGTAGGGGGCTGGAATGAGCAGTTCTTC.

For this clone: The identical CDR3 is also encoded by other nucleotide sequences in the sample. This sequence joins TRBV19 and TRBJ1-1; 8 nucleotides line up with TRBD1. In germline, CDR1 is LNHDA, CDR2 SQIVND (reference sequence). This CDR3 contains 15 residues. With V trimmed by 6 bases and J by 6 bases, 12 bases remained unmatched. The CDR3 protein is CASSSTGAAQAEAFF. The CDR3 DNA reads as TGTGCCAGTAGCTCGACAGGGGCAGCCCAGGCTGAAGCTTTCTTT.

The chain uses TRBV13 and TRBJ2-3; 8 nucleotides agree with TRBD2. The germline V gene encodes CDR1 PRHDT and CDR2 FYEKMQ (reference sequence). CDR3 length: 16 amino acids. J was trimmed by 5 bases and V by 3 bases; bases with no gene match: 10. The DNA for the CDR3 is TGTGCCAGCAGCTTCCTCCCGGGGGGGCAAAAAGATACGCAGTATTTT. It encodes CASSFLPGGQKDTQYF.

The V gene is TRBV28, the J gene TRBJ1-1; no definite D call. The germline V and J ends were trimmed by 2 bases and 7 bases, with 11 bases remaining between them. Germline loops: CDR1 MDHEN, CDR2 SYDVKM. The CDR3 sequence is 13 residues long. The CDR3 DNA is TGTGCCAGCAGTTTAATAACAGCTATTGAAGCTTTCTTT. Encoded protein: CASSLITAIEAFF. Together with reference TRBV28 and TRBJ1-1, the CDR3 gives the full variable domain: DVKVTQSSRYLVKRTGEKVFLECVQDMDHENMFWYRQDPGLGLRLIYFSYDVKMKEKGDIPEGYSVSREKKERFSLILESASTNQTSMYLCASSLITAIEAFFGQGTRLTVV.

The genes are TRBV5-6 and TRBJ2-5; 11 bases are a match to TRBD2. J was trimmed by 1 base and V by 4 bases; bases with no gene match: 6. The V gene's germline CDR1 is SGHDT and CDR2 YYEEEE. This CDR3 contains 16 residues. CDR3: CASSITSGGPQETQYF. CDR3 coding DNA: TGTGCCAGCAGCATAACTAGCGGGGGACCCCAAGAGACCCAGTACTTC.

The chain couples TRBV10-2 to TRBJ1-5, with 9 nucleotides matching TRBD1. Looked up from germline, CDR1 is WSHSY and CDR2 is SAAADI. The CDR3 sequence is 13 residues long. J was trimmed by 6 bases and V by 8 bases; bases with no gene match: 5. The CDR3 region has the DNA TGCGCCAGCGGCACAGGGGGCATTCAGCCCCAGCATTTT. Translating gives CASGTGGIQPQHF.

V and J are TRBV25-1 and TRBJ2-7; D may be TRBD1 (6 bases). The ends were cut back, 7 bases at V and 1 base at J, with 11 bases in the middle. Germline lookup yields CDR1 MGHDK and CDR2 SYGVNS. The CDR3 spans 13 residues. CDR3 in DNA: TGTGCCAGCACCAAGGACAGTTCCTACGAGCAGTACTTC. As protein: CASTKDSSYEQYF.

The chain has TRBV4-3 and TRBJ2-1, with 10 bases identical to TRBD2. CDR1 and CDR2 (germline): LGHNA, YSLEER. V gave up 1 base and J gave up 4 bases; unmatched junction bases: 1. The CDR3 contains 15 residues. The CDR3 spells CASSQASGGYNEQFF. The CDR3 bases are TGCGCCAGCAGCCAAGCTAGCGGGGGATACAATGAGCAGTTCTTC.